Each of the 14 T cell receptor beta chains below was sequenced from the same sample in a study of blood T cell repertoires in COVID-19. The data were produced by immunoSEQ multiplex PCR, yet TCRdb's version contains in-frame clones alone and is incomplete. The table includes over 120,000 clones, approximately 80% detected once. Sequencing input: peripheral blood. The receptor set was obtained from a man aged 55 to 70 with active or convalescent COVID-19.

V usage is TRBV30 and J usage is TRBJ1-4; D unresolved. Germline V CDR1 and CDR2: GTSNPN, SVGIG (reference sequence). Trimming took off 3 bases at V and 5 bases at J, with 10 bases between the two ends. The CDR3 is 13 residues long. CDR3 nucleotides: TGTGCCTGGAGGACACTTAAGAATGAAAAACTGTTTTTT. It translates to CAWRTLKNEKLFF.

This chain links TRBV14 with TRBJ2-5; possibly TRBD1 for D (5 bases). Trimming pared 2 bases from V and 5 bases from J, leaving 15 bases between. This CDR3 comprises 15 residues. Germline V CDR1 and CDR2: SGHDN, FVKESK. CDR3 in DNA: TGTGCCAGCAGCCAACGAATTCAGGGCCGGGAGACCCAGTACTTC. As protein: CASSQRIQGRETQYF.

This sequence joins TRBV5-1 and TRBJ1-1, with a possible D match to TRBD1 (5 bases). Deletions cut 1 base from V and 0 bases from J, with 10 bases between. Germline values: CDR1 SGHRS, CDR2 YFSETQ. CDR3 size: 15 residues. The CDR3 DNA follows: TGCGCCAGCAGCTTGAATGCGGGGGTGAACACTGAAGCTTTCTTT. This translates into CASSLNAGVNTEAFF. The whole variable domain, filled in from reference TRBV5-1 and TRBJ1-1, reads KAGVTQTPRYLIKTRGQQVTLSCSPISGHRSVSWYQQTPGQGLQFLFEYFSETQRNKGNFPGRFSGRQFSNSRSEMNVSTLELGDSALYLCASSLNAGVNTEAFFGQGTRLTVV.

This chain links TRBV3-1 (or the pseudogene TRBV3-2) with TRBJ2-6; 9 nucleotides agree with TRBD1. With 2 bases clipped from V and 4 bases from J, the junction kept 6 bases outside the gene matches. Germline assignment: CDR1 LGHDT and CDR2 YNNKEL (reference sequence). The CDR3 is made up of 17 amino acids. CDR3 bases: TGTGCCAGCAGCCAACGCCGGACAGGGGCCGGGGCCAACGTCCTGACTTTC. It yields the protein CASSQRRTGAGANVLTF.

This rearrangement joins TRBV19 to TRBJ2-5, with TRBD2 matching 7 bases. Germline values: CDR1 LNHDA, CDR2 SQIVND (reference sequence). V shed 5 bases, J shed 7 bases, and the junction held 13 bases outside the gene matches. This CDR3 spans 15 amino acids. For the CDR3, the DNA is TGTGCCAGTAGTCTGACCGGGAGGAGTAGTGGGACCCAGTACTTC. Amino acid sequence: CASSLTGRSSGTQYF.

This chain connects TRBV19 to TRBJ2-5; a possible D gene is TRBD2 (5 bases). Germline CDR1 is LNHDA and CDR2 is SQIVND (reference sequence). The CDR3 totals 14 residues. V dropped 6 bases and J dropped 5 bases, with 16 bases sitting between them. CDR3 sequence (DNA): TGTGCCAGTAGGGAGGCAGGCTTTATGGAGACCCAGTACTTC. This gives the protein CASREAGFMETQYF.

V and J are TRBV20-1 and TRBJ1-5, with 8 bases lining up with TRBD1. This CDR3 contains 15 residues. J gave up 3 bases and V 3 bases, and 7 bases lay outside the gene matches. CDR1 is DFQATT and CDR2 is SNEGSKA in the germline V gene (reference sequence). The chain's CDR3 is CSASVGQADNQPQHF. CDR3 in DNA: TGCAGTGCTAGTGTGGGACAGGCGGACAATCAGCCCCAGCATTTT.

This clone showed up just once. This chain joins TRBV9 and TRBJ1-2, with TRBD1 matching over 7 bases. CDR1 and CDR2 (germline): SGDLS, YYNGEE. V dropped 3 bases and J dropped 4; count of bases not matched to a gene: 6. The CDR3 is made up of 14 amino acids. CDR3 region: CASSGDRVVYGYTF. The CDR3 DNA is TGTGCCAGCAGCGGTGACAGGGTCGTCTATGGCTACACCTTC.

The chain carries TRBV11-2 and TRBJ2-5; the D gene is possibly TRBD1 (6 bases). V shed 2 bases and J shed 5 bases, with 12 bases lying between them. CDR1 SGHAT and CDR2 FQNNGV come from the germline V gene. The length of the CDR3 is 14 residues. CDR3 protein: CASSLNGGRETQYF. The CDR3 nucleotides are TGTGCCAGCAGCTTAAATGGGGGCAGGGAGACCCAGTACTTC.

The chain links TRBV19 to TRBJ1-3; no clear D. This CDR3 has 12 residues. CDR1 is LNHDA and CDR2 is SQIVND in the germline V gene (reference sequence). Trimming left V 8 bases short and J 2 bases short, with 7 bases between. The CDR3 DNA reads as TGTGCCAGTCGTGGCCCTGGAAACACCATATATTTT. Its protein is CASRGPGNTIYF.

This chain connects TRBV11-3 to TRBJ1-2, with D uncertain. Germline assignment: CDR1 SGHNT and CDR2 YENEEA. V lost 5 bases to trimming and J lost 4 bases, with 14 bases between them. CDR3 length equals 14 residues. The CDR3 DNA reads TGTGCCAGCAGCCCCCGAGGCACATTCTATGGCTACACCTTC. It is translated as CASSPRGTFYGYTF.

This chain uses TRBV30 with TRBJ2-2; TRBD1 matches at 9 bases. Germline CDR1 is GTSNPN and CDR2 is SVGIG (reference sequence). The CDR3 covers 14 residues. V dropped 5 bases and J dropped 5; count of bases not matched to a gene: 6. The CDR3 here is CAWEGQGMTGELFF. In nucleotides, the CDR3 is TGTGCCTGGGAAGGACAGGGGATGACCGGGGAGCTGTTTTTT.

The chain carries TRBV4-3 and TRBJ2-3; D perhaps matches TRBD2 (5 bases). Germline lookup yields CDR1 LGHNA and CDR2 YSLEER. Trimming took off 4 bases at V and 6 bases at J, with 14 bases between the two ends. The length of the CDR3 is 14 residues. In DNA form, the CDR3 reads TGCGCCAGCAGCCCAGAATCTAGGACTGATACGCAGTATTTT. It specifies CASSPESRTDTQYF.

The rearrangement uses TRBV6-1 and TRBJ1-5; TRBD1 matches at 8 bases. The ends lost 3 bases at V and 6 bases at J; junction bases unmatched: 4. The CDR3 extends over 14 amino acids. The germline V gene has CDR1 MNHNS and CDR2 SASEGT. CDR3 sequence: CASSDGQGRQPQHF. CDR3 DNA sequence: TGTGCCAGCAGTGACGGACAGGGACGTCAGCCCCAGCATTTT.